This TCR beta chain is drawn from a study of shared clonotypes between healthy human individuals. The study's findings and limits: Sequencing depth was expected to affect clonotype sharing among donors.

About this clone itself: The antigen is not known.

Clones were sequenced by immunoSEQ multiplex PCR, and TCRdb holds only the in-frame ones, with some missing. Counted here are about 2.4 million clones, 85% to 95% occurring once; the ten biggest clones make up 0.14%. J gave up 4 bases and V 3 bases, and 6 bases lay outside the gene matches. CDR3 size: 15 residues. The germline V gene has CDR1 SEHNR and CDR2 FQNEAQ (reference sequence). Sequencing was performed on naive CD4+ T cells sorted from blood. Subset described: CD45RA+ positively selected. This sequence originates from a man between 18 and 29 years old in good health. V usage is TRBV7-9 and J usage is TRBJ1-3; 7 nucleotides agree with TRBD1. Here the CDR3 DNA reads TGTGCCAGCAGCTTTACGGGACAGCCCGGAAACACCATATATTTT. The encoded protein is CASSFTGQPGNTIYF.